This T cell receptor beta chain was profiled in a study of T cells in women clearing cervical HPV infection. About the study: No precancer developed; the control's incident HPV16 infection cleared within 12 months.

Germline lookup yields CDR1 DFQATT and CDR2 SNEGSKA (reference sequence). The length of the CDR3 is 14 residues. Points on this clone: The sequenced fragment ends 3 residues before the CDR3 boundary, so the rest is inferred from the germline J gene.

Average input was approximately 1,100 ng genomic DNA for immunoSEQ TCR beta CDR3 amplification. Here immunoSEQ multiplex PCR was the method, and the copy in TCRdb shows in-frame clones only, minus some. The record lists just over 20,000 clones, of which the ten most abundant hold about 4.6%. The sequence was collected from a woman aged 18-70 years with a cervical HPV16 infection that either progressed to CIN3+ or cleared (not recorded which). The rearrangement joins TRBV20-1 to TRBJ2-3, with TRBD2 as a possible D gene (8 bases). The source material was blood buffy coat. CDR3 amino acids: CSVVTGGGQETQYF. The part of the CDR3 DNA that was read is TGCAGTGTGGTAACGGGAGGGGGCCAAGAGACG.